A selection of T cell receptor beta chains follows, all from one sample in a study of T-cell reconstitution after alpha-beta-depleted transplantation in children. From the PCR reads, TCRdb called clonotypes with MiXCR, one entry per CDR3 protein. The data contain around 700,000 distinct CDR3 sequences, under 15% of them seen just once; the ten biggest clones take up 0.79%. The source material was PBMCs, sampled before TCRalphabeta/CD19-depleted stem cell transplant. These receptors were collected from a girl aged 2 to 9 with congenital amegakaryocytic thrombocytopenia, due to receive a stem cell transplant. CDR3s include the opening cysteine and the closing phenylalanine or tryptophan. A D gene is named only where the DNA matches it firmly. Expanded clones get a size class; other rows say once, few or many, or leave the size out.

v_call	clone_size	d_call	j_call	cdr3_aa	cdr3_nt
TRBV20-1	many	TRBD1	TRBJ2-7	CSASTWDRADEQYF	TGCAGTGCTAGTACCTGGGACAGGGCGGACGAGCAGTACTTC
TRBV12-3/TRBV12-4	-	-	TRBJ2-3	CASSFVGGSTDTQYF	TGTGCCAGCAGTTTCGTAGGCGGTAGCACAGATACGCAGTATTTT
TRBV6-1	few	TRBD1	TRBJ1-4	CASTATGVREKLFF	TGTGCCAGCACCGCGACAGGGGTACGCGAAAAACTGTTTTTT
TRBV5-5	many	-	TRBJ2-1	CASSPRADYNEQFF	TGTGCCAGCAGCCCTCGGGCGGATTACAATGAGCAGTTCTTC
TRBV5-1	few	TRBD1	TRBJ1-1	CASSLADRAWDTEAFF	TGCGCCAGCAGCTTGGCCGACAGGGCTTGGGACACTGAAGCTTTCTTT
TRBV10-3	-	-	TRBJ1-2	CAISESIQGGGYGYTF	TGTGCCATCAGTGAGTCGATACAGGGCGGCGGCTATGGCTACACCTTC
TRBV30	-	-	TRBJ2-3	CAWSLVSTDTQYF	TGTGCCTGGAGTCTCGTCTCGACAGATACGCAGTATTTT
TRBV11-2	many	-	TRBJ2-1	CASSFSSANIYNEQFF	TGTGCCAGCAGCTTTTCTAGCGCGAATATCTACAATGAGCAGTTCTTC
TRBV20-1	-	TRBD2	TRBJ2-7	CSAQPPREADEQYF	TGCAGTGCCCAACCCCCGCGGGAGGCCGACGAGCAGTACTTC
TRBV12-3/TRBV12-4	few	TRBD1	TRBJ2-3	CASSFGTGVGVADTQYF	TGTGCCAGCAGCTTCGGGACAGGGGTTGGGGTGGCAGATACGCAGTATTTT
TRBV29-1	few	-	TRBJ2-6	CSVLDYSGANVLTF	TGCAGCGTCCTCGATTACTCTGGGGCCAACGTCCTGACTTTC
TRBV25-1	-	-	TRBJ2-7	CASGPPGKRYEQYF	TGTGCCAGCGGACCACCGGGGAAAAGATACGAGCAGTACTTC
TRBV20-1	few	-	TRBJ2-7	CSARARRGYEQYF	TGCAGTGCTAGAGCTAGGAGGGGTTACGAGCAGTACTTC
TRBV29-1	many	-	TRBJ2-5	CSVVGTSVSETQYF	TGCAGCGTTGTTGGGACGTCCGTTTCGGAGACCCAGTACTTC
TRBV20-1	once	-	TRBJ2-3	CSARPATTTDTQYF	TGCAGTGCTAGACCGGCTACTACCACAGATACGCAGTATTTT
TRBV2	few	-	TRBJ2-3	CASSEAYGGTDTQYF	TGTGCCAGCAGTGAAGCGTATGGGGGAACAGATACGCAGTATTTT
TRBV6-5	few	-	TRBJ2-1	CASSSQGLALANNEQFF	TGTGCCAGCAGTTCACAGGGTCTAGCTCTAGCGAACAATGAGCAGTTCTTC
TRBV20-1	few	-	TRBJ2-3	CSARGGRGTQYF	TGCAGTGCTAGAGGGGGGCGGGGTACGCAGTATTTT
TRBV5-1	many	-	TRBJ2-1	CASSSLGVGGGETYNEQFF	TGCGCCAGCAGCTCCCTAGGGGTGGGAGGCGGAGAGACCTACAATGAGCAGTTCTTC
TRBV12-3/TRBV12-4	many	-	TRBJ2-4	CASSPAPGAENIQYF	TGTGCCAGCAGTCCGGCCCCGGGGGCGGAAAACATTCAGTACTTC